This TCR beta chain was captured in a study of cytomegalovirus exposure and HLA in healthy donors. Whole-study findings and limits: Based on reports, TCR beta sequences accurately predicted HLA-A and HLA-B alleles for most subjects. A few chains tied to CMV proved CMV antigen-specific in vitro.

Trimming took off 5 bases at V and 7 bases at J, with 9 bases between the two ends. The CDR3 sequence is 11 residues long. The germline V gene encodes CDR1 SGHVS and CDR2 FQNEAQ. Use of 60 Vbeta and 13 Jbeta primers characterized the PCR. Using immunoSEQ multiplex PCR, the repertoire was profiled, and TCRdb retains in-frame clones only, with some absent. The data hold 80,000 or so clones, with nearly 80% observed a single time. Turning to this clone: Its antigen is as yet unknown.

The sequenced sample was PBMCs. The source of this sequence is a man in his forties or fifties in good health and CMV-seronegative. J is TRBJ2-7 and V is TRBV7-8; no clear D gene. The CDR3 region is CASSPRVEQYF. The CDR3 DNA is TGTGCCAGCAGCCCCCGGGTGGAGCAGTACTTC. The full variable domain, its missing parts supplied by reference TRBV7-8 and TRBJ2-7, is GAGVSQSPRYKVAKRGQDVALRCDPISGHVSLFWYQQALGQGPEFLTYFQNEAQLDKSGLPSDRFFAERPEGSVSTLKIQRTQQEDSAVYLCASSPRVEQYFGPGTRLTVT.